The next 17 T cell receptor beta chains were all read from a single sample in a study of blood T cell repertoires in COVID-19 (dated by TCRdb to the early 2020s). The library was built by means of the immunoSEQ multiplex PCR assay. TCRdb retrieved this table from immuneACCESS and kept in-frame rearrangements only. Not all clones are present; in checked studies, unresolved V genes account for under half, and no reason is known for the remainder. For this sample there are more than 100,000 clones; roughly nine tenths appear just once. Roughly 3.6% of the sample comes from the top ten. The material sequenced was peripheral blood. Receptors originate from a woman between 55 and 75 years old with acute or convalescent COVID-19.

This chain connects TRBV28 to TRBJ1-2; D is undetermined. Germline CDR1 is MDHEN and CDR2 is SYDVKM. The CDR3 runs to 12 residues. V gave up 6 bases and J gave up 11 bases, with 16 bases separating them. The CDR3 coding sequence is TGTGCCAGCAGATTAGTTGGAGGGAGGTACACCTTC. Translation: CASRLVGGRYTF.

The chain has TRBV5-1 and TRBJ1-3, with 9 bases lining up with TRBD1. This CDR3 is 16 amino acids long. V dropped 4 bases and J dropped 2; count of bases not matched to a gene: 7. Germline lookup yields CDR1 SGHRS and CDR2 YFSETQ. CDR3 nucleotide sequence: TGCGCCAGCAGCCAGGGACAGGGAGGGACTGGAAACACCATATATTTT. Its translation is CASSQGQGGTGNTIYF.

This clone was recorded a few times. The CDR3, as DNA: TGTGCCATCAGTGAGTCGGGAGGGGGAAAGGAGCAGTACGTC. Translating it yields CAISESGGGKEQYV. J is TRBJ2-7 and V is TRBV10-3; maybe TRBD2 (7 bases). The V and J ends lost 0 bases and 7 bases respectively, with 13 bases between them. Germline V gives CDR1 ENHRY, CDR2 SYGVKD. CDR3 length: 14 amino acids.

The chain combines TRBV30 with TRBJ1-2; D gene uncertain. Germline V gene lookup returns CDR1 GTSNPN and CDR2 SVGIG (reference sequence). The CDR3 contains 13 residues. Trimming shortened V by 7 bases and J by 2 bases, and 14 bases separated the two germline ends. CDR3 loop: CAFLGTGNYGYTF. The CDR3 DNA reads as TGTGCCTTCCTCGGAACCGGGAACTATGGCTACACCTTC.

As for this clone: Other DNA sequences from this sample encode an identical CDR3 as well. The V and J genes are TRBV5-4 and TRBJ1-2; D is possibly TRBD1 (5 bases). The CDR3 has 14 residues. V dropped 0 bases and J dropped 4 bases, with 10 bases sitting between them. Germline V gives CDR1 SGHNT, CDR2 YYREEE (reference sequence). The CDR3 reads CASSLVGGGYGYTF. The CDR3 nucleotides read TGTGCCAGCAGCTTGGTTGGGGGGGGCTATGGCTACACCTTC.

The chain is built from TRBV21-1 and TRBJ2-3; the D call of TRBD2 is as the table states it, not checked on the DNA. TRBV21-1 is a recognized pseudogene. This CDR3 contains 16 residues. The CDR3 sequence: CASSKVEGFITDTQYF. Here the CDR3 DNA reads TGTGCCAGCAGCAAAGTTGAGGGATTTATAACAGATACGCAGTATTTT.

The rearrangement uses TRBV6-5 and TRBJ2-2; a weak D match, TRBD2 (6 bases). The V gene lost 4 bases and the J gene lost 1 base, with 13 bases spanning the gap. Germline CDR1 MNHEY, CDR2 SVGAGI. The CDR3 has 16 residues. The CDR3 nucleotides are TGTGCCAGCAGTTCCGACGACGGGAGGAACACCGGGGAGCTGTTTTTT. Its translation: CASSSDDGRNTGELFF.

The chain couples TRBV9 to TRBJ2-4, with a tentative D call TRBD1 (5 bases). Germline loops: CDR1 SGDLS, CDR2 YYNGEE. The CDR3 covers 14 residues. V lost 4 bases to trimming and J lost 8 bases, with 16 bases between them. The CDR3 DNA is TGTGCCAGCAGCCAAGACCCCTTAGGGGACATTCAGTACTTC. It encodes CASSQDPLGDIQYF.

This sequence joins TRBV24-1 and TRBJ1-2, with D unresolved. This CDR3 is 12 amino acids long. V dropped 6 bases and J dropped 1 base, with 5 bases sitting between them. Looked up from germline, CDR1 is KGHDR and CDR2 is SFDVKD. The CDR3 loop reads CATSNSNYGYTF. The CDR3 DNA reads TGTGCCACCAGTAACAGTAACTATGGCTACACCTTC.

The sample holds one count of this clone. V gene TRBV7-3 combines with J gene TRBJ2-1; TRBD2 is a possible D gene (5 bases). CDR1 and CDR2 from the germline V gene are SGHTA and FQGTGA. The CDR3 has 13 residues. Trimming pared 4 bases from V and 5 bases from J, leaving 9 bases between. CDR3 sequence (DNA): TGTGCCAGCAGCTACGGACTTAACAATGAGCAGTTCTTC. Translation: CASSYGLNNEQFF.

Of note for this clone: This sample includes further DNA sequences coding for the same CDR3. The chain joins TRBV7-3 to TRBJ1-1; D not resolved. V lost 5 bases, J lost 2 bases, and 9 bases lay in between. There are 13 residues in the CDR3. The V gene's germline CDR1 is SGHTA and CDR2 FQGTGA. The CDR3 region has the DNA TGTGCCAGCAGCCCGGGAGCCAACACTGAAGCTTTCTTT. Its translation: CASSPGANTEAFF. The full variable domain, in which reference TRBV7-3 and TRBJ1-1 provide the parts outside the CDR3, is GAGVSQTPSNKVTEKGKYVELRCDPISGHTALYWYRQSLGQGPEFLIYFQGTGAADDSGLPNDRFFAVRPEGSVSTLKIQRTERGDSAVYLCASSPGANTEAFFGQGTRLTVV.

This clone has only a few counts. The chain has TRBV19 and TRBJ1-1; 7 bases line up with TRBD1. The CDR3 totals 14 residues. The germline gives CDR1 LNHDA, CDR2 SQIVND (reference sequence). V was pared by 7 bases and J by 1 base, with 6 bases of the junction left unmatched. CDR3 bases: TGTGCCAGTATGAAGGGACAGACGAACACTGAAGCTTTCTTT. This codes for CASMKGQTNTEAFF.

The V and J genes are TRBV30 and TRBJ1-1, with D perhaps matching TRBD1 (6 bases). V was trimmed by 4 bases and J by 1 base, leaving 16 bases between them. The germline CDR1 and CDR2 sequences are GTSNPN and SVGIG (reference sequence). This CDR3 is 15 amino acids long. The CDR3 DNA reads TGTGCCTGGACCCAAGGGGGGGCGGGGAACACTGAAGCTTTCTTT. This sequence encodes CAWTQGGAGNTEAFF.

V and J are TRBV27 and TRBJ2-1, with D possibly matching TRBD2 (5 bases). Trimming stripped 3 bases from V and 8 bases from J, with 20 bases between. The CDR3 runs to 16 residues. Per the germline V gene, CDR1 is MNHEY and CDR2 is SMNVEV (reference sequence). The CDR3 protein is CASSFTAALGSDEQFF. For the CDR3, the DNA is TGTGCCAGCAGTTTTACAGCGGCGTTAGGTAGCGATGAGCAGTTCTTC.

This clone was seen more than once but under ten times. This chain links TRBV7-9 with TRBJ2-2, with 7 bases lining up with TRBD1. The trim removed 0 bases at V and 6 bases at J, leaving 1 base unmatched. In germline, CDR1 is SEHNR, CDR2 FQNEAQ (reference sequence). The CDR3 consists of 14 residues. In nucleotides, the CDR3 is TGTGCCAGCAGCTTAGCAGGGGGCGCCGGGGAGCTGTTTTTT. It encodes CASSLAGGAGELFF.

V and J are TRBV6-5 and TRBJ2-7, with TRBD1 matching over 7 bases. The junction had 19 bases not matched to a gene; V was cut back by 4 bases and J by 13 bases. The length of the CDR3 is 15 residues. Germline V gene lookup returns CDR1 MNHEY and CDR2 SVGAGI. CDR3 bases: TGTGCCAGCAGTTGGCCCCTGGACAGGCTTCAGGGGCAATACTTC. Translation gives CASSWPLDRLQGQYF.

The chain is built from TRBV5-1 and TRBJ2-1; 10 positions match TRBD2. Germline CDR1 and CDR2: SGHRS and YFSETQ. This CDR3 comprises 19 residues. The ends lost 1 base at V and 5 bases at J; junction bases unmatched: 15. In DNA, the CDR3 is TGCGCCAGCAGCTTGCGAAGACTAGCGGGCGACCTAAGCCACAATGAGCAGTTCTTC. It yields the protein CASSLRRLAGDLSHNEQFF. Together with reference TRBV5-1 and TRBJ2-1, the CDR3 gives the full variable domain: KAGVTQTPRYLIKTRGQQVTLSCSPISGHRSVSWYQQTPGQGLQFLFEYFSETQRNKGNFPGRFSGRQFSNSRSEMNVSTLELGDSALYLCASSLRRLAGDLSHNEQFFGPGTRLTVL.